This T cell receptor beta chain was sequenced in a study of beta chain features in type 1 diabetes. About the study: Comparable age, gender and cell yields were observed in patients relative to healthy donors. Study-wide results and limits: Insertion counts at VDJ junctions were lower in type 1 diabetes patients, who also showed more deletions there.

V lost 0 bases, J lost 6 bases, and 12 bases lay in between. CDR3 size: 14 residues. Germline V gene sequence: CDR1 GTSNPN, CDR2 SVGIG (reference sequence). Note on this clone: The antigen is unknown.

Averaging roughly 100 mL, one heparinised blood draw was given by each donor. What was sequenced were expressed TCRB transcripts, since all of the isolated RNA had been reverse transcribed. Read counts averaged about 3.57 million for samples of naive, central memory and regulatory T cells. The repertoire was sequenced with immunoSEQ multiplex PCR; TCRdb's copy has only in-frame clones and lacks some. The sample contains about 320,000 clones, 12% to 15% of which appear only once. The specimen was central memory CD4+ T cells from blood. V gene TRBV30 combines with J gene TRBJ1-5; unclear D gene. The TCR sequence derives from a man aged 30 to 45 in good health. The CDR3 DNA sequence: TGTGCCTGGAGTGTACTGGGTCTGGGTCAGCCCCAGCATTTT. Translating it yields CAWSVLGLGQPQHF. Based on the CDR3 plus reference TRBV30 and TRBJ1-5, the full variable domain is SQTIHQWPATLVQPVGSPLSLECTVEGTSNPNLYWYRQAAGRGLQLLFYSVGIGQISSEVPQNLSASRPQDRQFILSSKKLLLSDSGFYLCAWSVLGLGQPQHFGDGTRLSIL.